Following are 17 T cell receptor beta chains from one sample sequenced in a study of human T cells and chemical hapten exposure. TCRdb recomputed calls from the RACE reads with MiXCR, one row per CDR3 protein. The repertoire holds about 380,000 distinct CDR3 sequences, with under 6.5% as singletons. Indicated time point: patch test 2, 6 weeks after DPC sensitization. As to treatment: therapeutic diphenylcyclopropenone sensitization with weekly scalp DPC. The input for sequencing was whole blood, taken in connection with sensitization to the hapten diphenylcyclopropenone (DPC). The receptor source for this set is a woman aged 18 to 35 with alopecia areata. Some clones in this sample may be carry-over from other donors' samples.

This clonotype was observed at least ten times. This sequence joins TRBV12-3 or TRBV12-4 and TRBJ1-2, with D tentatively TRBD1 (5 bases). The CDR3 contains 13 residues. The ends were cut back, 6 bases at V and 5 bases at J, with 13 bases in the middle. CDR3 coding DNA: TGTGCCAGCAGATTGGCCGGGACTTATGGCTACACCTTC. Residues: CASRLAGTYGYTF.

The chain employs TRBV28 and TRBJ1-1; 7 bases agree with TRBD1. This CDR3 is 11 amino acids long. The ends lost 6 bases at V and 11 bases at J; junction bases unmatched: 6. Germline V CDR1 and CDR2: MDHEN, SYDVKM. CDR3 sequence (DNA): TGTGCCAGCAGCGTCAGGGGGGCGGCTTTCTTT. It encodes CASSVRGAAFF.

This chain uses TRBV12-3 or TRBV12-4 with TRBJ2-2, with 13 nucleotides matching TRBD2. The V segment lost 6 bases and the J segment 4 bases; nucleotides outside the gene matches: 2. The CDR3 extends over 15 amino acids. The CDR3 reads CASRGTSGATGELFF. The DNA of the CDR3 is TGTGCCAGCAGAGGGACTAGCGGGGCCACCGGGGAGCTGTTTTTT.

About this clonotype itself: Possible read error: a much larger clone is one base away. The chain employs TRBV28 and TRBJ2-3, with D uncertain. Trimming pared 5 bases from V and 2 bases from J, leaving 8 bases between. The CDR3 sequence is 13 residues long. Per germline, CDR1 MDHEN and CDR2 SYDVKM. In nucleotides, the CDR3 is TGTGCCAGCAGTCCCTTCCTCACAGATACGCAGTATTTT. It yields the protein CASSPFLTDTQYF.

The CDR3 here is CASSSPLGRRESTDTQYF. The DNA of the CDR3 is TGTGCCAGCAGTTCCCCCCTCGGCCGTAGGGAGAGCACAGATACGCAGTATTTT. The chain employs TRBV27 and TRBJ2-3, with D possibly being TRBD2 (5 bases). Germline V lookup: CDR1 MNHEY, CDR2 SMNVEV (reference sequence). V lost 4 bases and J 0 bases, leaving 20 bases between the germline ends. This CDR3 is 18 amino acids long.

In its sample, this clonotype was seen many times. This chain joins TRBV7-2 and TRBJ1-5, with a possible D match to TRBD1 (5 bases). Germline assignment: CDR1 SGHTA and CDR2 FQGNSA. The ends were cut back, 3 bases at V and 6 bases at J, with 15 bases in the middle. The CDR3 extends over 15 amino acids. CDR3 DNA sequence: TGTGCCAGCAGCTTGAGCGGGGACCCAAGTCAGCCCCAGCATTTT. Its protein product is CASSLSGDPSQPQHF.

This clonotype was recorded at least ten times. V gene TRBV7-2 combines with J gene TRBJ2-1; no firm D call. The germline CDR1 and CDR2 sequences are SGHTA and FQGNSA. V was trimmed by 1 base and J by 4 bases, leaving 11 bases between them. This CDR3 contains 15 residues. The CDR3 protein is CASSLVSPIYNEQFF. The CDR3 DNA reads as TGTGCCAGCAGCTTAGTTAGCCCCATTTACAATGAGCAGTTCTTC.

A few counts support this clonotype. DNA of the CDR3: TGTGCCAGCACTCGGGGGGGATACGAGCAGTACTTC. This translates into CASTRGGYEQYF. V gene TRBV12-3 or TRBV12-4 combines with J gene TRBJ2-7, with TRBD2 matching over 8 bases. The CDR3 contains 12 residues. V lost 7 bases, J lost 4 bases, and 3 bases stayed unmatched.

As for this clonotype: At one end the junction does not follow the germline gene, possibly because of a read error. J is TRBJ2-7 and V is TRBV9, with D possibly TRBD1 on 6 matching bases. Germline V gives CDR1 SGDLS, CDR2 YYNGEE. There are 15 residues in the CDR3. In DNA, the CDR3 is TGTGACAGCAGCCCCCGGTGGCAGGGGTCCTACGAGCAGTACTTC. Protein: CDSSPRWQGSYEQYF.

Many counts were recorded for this clonotype. This rearrangement joins TRBV7-2 to TRBJ1-1, with D tentatively TRBD1 (6 bases). The germline gives CDR1 SGHTA, CDR2 FQGNSA. The V end lost 0 bases, the J end lost 1 base, and 12 bases lay between the germline ends. The CDR3 length is 16 residues. Here the CDR3 DNA reads TGTGCCAGCAGCTTAGCTGCCCGGGGGCAGAACACTGAAGCTTTCTTT. This sequence encodes CASSLAARGQNTEAFF.

Ten or more counts support this clonotype. The genes are TRBV6-6 and TRBJ2-3; unclear D gene. Germline V gene lookup returns CDR1 MNHNY and CDR2 SVGAGI (reference sequence). Trimming removed 0 bases at V and 0 bases at J, with 10 bases between. CDR3 size: 16 residues. CDR3 sequence reads: CASSYSGQISTDTQYF. CDR3 bases: TGTGCCAGCAGTTACTCGGGCCAAATTAGCACAGATACGCAGTATTTT.

This clonotype was recorded many times. V usage is TRBV3-1 and J usage is TRBJ1-6, with TRBD1 matching over 7 bases. This CDR3 has 14 residues. V shed 5 bases, J shed 6 bases, and the junction held 4 bases outside the gene matches. Germline V gene sequence: CDR1 LGHDT, CDR2 YNNKEL (reference sequence). The chain's CDR3 is CASSARDSNSPLHF. CDR3 sequence (DNA): TGTGCCAGCAGCGCCCGGGACAGTAATTCACCCCTCCACTTT.

V usage is TRBV20-1 and J usage is TRBJ2-6; 10 nucleotides align to TRBD1. The CDR3 covers 17 residues. Germline CDR1 is DFQATT and CDR2 is SNEGSKA (reference sequence). Trimming at V came to 3 bases and at J to 1 base, leaving 6 bases not matched to a gene. Here the CDR3 DNA reads TGCAGTGCTAGTCGACAGGGGGCGATGTCTGGGGCCAACGTCCTGACTTTC. Translated: CSASRQGAMSGANVLTF.

Ten or more counts support this clonotype. This chain connects TRBV15 to TRBJ1-1; no firm D call. The CDR3 runs 15 residues. The germline V and J ends were trimmed by 0 bases and 0 bases, with 8 bases remaining between them. Germline loops: CDR1 LNHNV, CDR2 YYDKDF (reference sequence). In nucleotides, the CDR3 is TGTGCCACCAGCAGAGATTTGGCCGTGAACACTGAAGCTTTCTTT. Translating it yields CATSRDLAVNTEAFF.

This clonotype showed up many times. CDR3 DNA: TGTGCCAGCAGTTACCAGGGGACAGGGGGATGGAGCAATCAGCCCCAGCATTTT. Amino acids: CASSYQGTGGWSNQPQHF. This rearrangement joins TRBV6-2 or TRBV6-3 to TRBJ1-5; 11 bases line up with TRBD1. V lost 2 bases, J lost 1 base, and 7 bases stayed unmatched. The CDR3 length is 18 residues. The germline V gene has CDR1 MNHEY and CDR2 SVGEGT.

The V call is TRBV4-3, the J call TRBJ2-3; no firm D call. From germline, CDR1 is LGHNA and CDR2 YSLEER. This CDR3 is built from 13 residues. V shed 0 bases and J shed 5 bases, with 6 bases lying between them. The CDR3 DNA reads as TGCGCCAGCAGCCAAGATCACAGAGATACGCAGTATTTT. Translation gives CASSQDHRDTQYF.

This clonotype appeared many times. V usage is TRBV7-9 and J usage is TRBJ1-3, with 8 positions matching TRBD1. The germline V gene encodes CDR1 SEHNR and CDR2 FQNEAQ (reference sequence). CDR3 length equals 15 residues. V lost 6 bases and J lost 6; bases outside the gene matches: 10. The CDR3 here is CASSPQGTGLNTIYF. CDR3 sequence (DNA): TGTGCCAGCAGTCCCCAGGGGACAGGATTAAACACCATATATTTT.